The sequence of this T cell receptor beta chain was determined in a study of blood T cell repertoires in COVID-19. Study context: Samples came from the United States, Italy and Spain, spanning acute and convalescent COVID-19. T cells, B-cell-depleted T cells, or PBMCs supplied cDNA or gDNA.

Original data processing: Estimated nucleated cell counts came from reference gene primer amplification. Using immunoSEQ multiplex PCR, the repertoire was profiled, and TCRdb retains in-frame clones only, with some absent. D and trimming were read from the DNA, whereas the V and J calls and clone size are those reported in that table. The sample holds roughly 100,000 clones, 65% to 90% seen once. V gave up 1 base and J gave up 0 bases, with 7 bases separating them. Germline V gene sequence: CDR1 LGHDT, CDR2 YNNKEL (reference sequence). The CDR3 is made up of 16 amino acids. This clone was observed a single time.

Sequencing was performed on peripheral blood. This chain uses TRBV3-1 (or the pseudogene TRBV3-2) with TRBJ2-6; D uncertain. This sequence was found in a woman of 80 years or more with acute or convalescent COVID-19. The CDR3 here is CASSQVVSSGANVLTF. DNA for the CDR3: TGTGCCAGCAGCCAAGTAGTAAGCTCTGGGGCCAACGTCCTGACTTTC.